The next 12 T cell receptor beta chains were all read from a single sample in a study of identical twins. One entry per CDR3 protein results from TCRdb running MiXCR on the 5' RACE reads. The sample has 500,000 or so distinct CDR3 sequences, less than 25% seen once. The data were also submitted as part of a second study, on T cells expressing NK-cell markers.

The material sequenced was CD4+ T cells sorted from blood. The receptors were sampled from a woman in her late teens or twenties in good health.

This clonotype appeared a few times. This rearrangement joins TRBV12-3 or TRBV12-4 to TRBJ2-5; 8 bases match TRBD2. Trimming at V came to 2 bases and at J to 2 bases, leaving 13 bases not matched to a gene. The CDR3 has 18 residues. The CDR3 coding sequence is TGTGCCAGCAGTTTAAGAATACGGTTAGCGGGGATTCAAGAGACCCAGTACTTC. It yields the protein CASSLRIRLAGIQETQYF.

The J gene is TRBJ2-1, the V gene TRBV12-3 or TRBV12-4; 12 bases are a match to TRBD2. Trimming removed 6 bases from V and 8 bases from J; junction bases left unmatched: 2. There are 13 residues in the CDR3. As DNA, the CDR3 is TGTGCCAGCAGAAGACTAGCGGGGGATGAGCAGTTCTTC. Residues: CASRRLAGDEQFF.

J is TRBJ2-5 and V is TRBV18; D is undetermined. This CDR3 contains 14 residues. V was clipped by 2 bases and J by 3 bases, with 10 bases between them. Germline V gene sequence: CDR1 KGHSH, CDR2 LQKENI. The CDR3 is CASSPMSDKETQYF. Here the CDR3 DNA reads TGTGCCAGCTCACCAATGTCTGATAAAGAGACCCAGTACTTC.

This clonotype was counted a few times. This chain links TRBV20-1 with TRBJ2-2; D possibly uses TRBD1 or TRBD2 (5 bases each). Deletions cut 0 bases from V and 7 bases from J, with 18 bases between. Per germline, CDR1 DFQATT and CDR2 SNEGSKA (reference sequence). The CDR3 runs to 16 residues. CDR3 sequence (DNA): TGCAGTGCTAGAGATGGGGGAGCCTCCTCCTACGGGGAGCTGTTTTTT. Amino acids: CSARDGGASSYGELFF.

This clonotype was seen a handful of times. The chain joins TRBV6-1 to TRBJ2-3; 14 nucleotides line up with TRBD2. Germline loops: CDR1 MNHNS, CDR2 SASEGT. CDR3 length equals 14 residues. After removal of 6 bases from V and 5 bases from J, the junction contained 1 base not matched to a gene. CDR3 in amino acids: CASRGLAGVDTQYF. In DNA, the CDR3 is TGTGCCAGCAGGGGACTAGCGGGAGTAGATACGCAGTATTTT.

This clonotype occurred a few times. This chain links TRBV19 with TRBJ1-5; no clear D. The CDR3 loop spans 13 amino acids. CDR1 and CDR2 from the germline V gene are LNHDA and SQIVND (reference sequence). V lost 9 bases to trimming and J lost 3 bases, with 12 bases between them. CDR3 DNA sequence: TGTGCCAGCCTGGGCGGACTCAATCAGCCCCAGCATTTT. Its protein is CASLGGLNQPQHF.

The chain carries TRBV6-6 and TRBJ1-2; D remains ambiguous. Germline V gives CDR1 MNHNY, CDR2 SVGAGI (reference sequence). With 8 bases removed from V and 8 bases from J, the gap between germline ends came to 15 bases. CDR3 size: 12 residues. The CDR3 DNA reads as TGTGCCAGCGGGGATGGGGTTTCGGGCTACACCTTC. Its protein is CASGDGVSGYTF.

The chain employs TRBV6-5 and TRBJ1-6; 9 nucleotides match TRBD1. CDR1 and CDR2 (germline): MNHEY, SVGAGI. CDR3 length equals 16 residues. The V segment lost 2 bases and the J segment 6 bases; nucleotides outside the gene matches: 5. CDR3 coding DNA: TGTGCCAGCAGTTACCCTCGGGGACAGGGTAATTCACCCCTCCACTTT. Translation gives CASSYPRGQGNSPLHF.

V gene TRBV12-3 or TRBV12-4 combines with J gene TRBJ2-3; the match to TRBD1 covers 7 bases. This CDR3 spans 13 amino acids. The junction had 4 bases not matched to a gene; V was cut back by 4 bases and J by 6 bases. CDR3 DNA sequence: TGTGCCAGCAGTTACCAGGGGGTGGATACGCAGTATTTT. It yields the protein CASSYQGVDTQYF.

This clonotype turned up a few times. The rearrangement links TRBV24-1 to TRBJ1-1; unclear D gene. The CDR3 runs to 13 residues. V was cut by 11 bases and J by 2 bases, with 14 bases left in between. Per the germline V gene, CDR1 is KGHDR and CDR2 is SFDVKD. CDR3 bases: TGTGCCATCCAAGCTCGCGACAACACTGAAGCTTTCTTT. Translation gives CAIQARDNTEAFF.

This clonotype has a handful of counts. The genes are TRBV5-1 and TRBJ2-3; D not certain. The CDR3 runs to 14 residues. CDR1 is SGHRS and CDR2 is YFSETQ in the germline V gene. V dropped 0 bases and J dropped 2 bases, with 7 bases sitting between them. The CDR3 sequence is CASSLGANTDTQYF. The CDR3 nucleotides read TGCGCCAGCAGCTTGGGGGCGAACACAGATACGCAGTATTTT.

The chain joins TRBV7-9 to TRBJ1-1, with 8 bases matching TRBD1. The CDR3 is 13 residues long. Germline V gene sequence: CDR1 SEHNR, CDR2 FQNEAQ (reference sequence). The J segment lost 8 bases and the V segment lost 5 bases, leaving 7 bases of the junction unmatched. The CDR3 DNA sequence: TGTGCCAGCAGCCTCTTTGACAGGGGAGAAGCTTTCTTT. Encoded protein: CASSLFDRGEAFF. Full variable domain (outside the CDR3, taken from reference TRBV7-9 and TRBJ1-1): DTGVSQNPRHKITKRGQNVTFRCDPISEHNRLYWYRQTLGQGPEFLTYFQNEAQLEKSRLLSDRFSAERPKGSFSTLEIQRTEQGDSAMYLCASSLFDRGEAFFGQGTRLTVV.